This TCR beta chain was observed in a study of T cell responses to AZD1222 COVID-19 vaccine. The study, taken as a whole, reports: Nearly half of the spike-specific TCRs reportedly recognize variant regions that carry no mutations.

TCRdb's table, derived via immunoSEQ multiplex PCR, lists solely in-frame clones and lacks some. The table records some 200,000 clones, 88% of them present only once. The ends were cut back, 3 bases at V and 5 bases at J, with 20 bases in the middle. The CDR3 loop spans 18 amino acids. Germline V CDR1 and CDR2: LGHDT, YNNKEL (reference sequence). Comment on this clone: Its antigen remains unidentified.

This chain connects TRBV3-1 (or the pseudogene TRBV3-2) to TRBJ1-6; a possible D gene is TRBD1 (5 bases). The sequence came from an adult who received the AZD1222 COVID-19 vaccine. The sample in question was peripheral blood, obtained 28 days after the second AZD1222 dose. The CDR3 loop is CASSHRRVTGVNNSPLHF. The CDR3 coding sequence is TGTGCCAGCAGCCACAGACGGGTAACAGGTGTAAATAATTCACCCCTCCACTTT.